Following are 6 T cell receptor beta chains from one sample sequenced in a study of blood T cells in healthy people across ages. A second PCR, run for 7 to 11 cycles, used a sample-barcoded 5' primer plus a J-beta primer mix. TCRdb ran MiXCR on the 5' RACE reads and lists one entry per CDR3 protein. The sample yields fewer than 1,200,000 distinct CDR3 sequences, about 25% seen once. These data were likewise used in another study, on T cells of mothers and their children.

Sequencing was performed on blood. These receptors came from a girl aged 2 to 10 in good health.

This clonotype was seen a few times. This chain links TRBV28 with TRBJ2-5; maybe TRBD2 (6 bases). In germline, CDR1 is MDHEN, CDR2 SYDVKM. The length of the CDR3 is 14 residues. Trimming removed 1 base from V and 5 bases from J, with 11 bases in between. The CDR3 DNA reads as TGTGCCAGCAGTTTATCTCCGGGGGTCGAGACCCAGTACTTC. Amino acids: CASSLSPGVETQYF.

This clonotype occurred many times. This chain links TRBV7-9 with TRBJ1-4; TRBD1 aligns across 9 bases. V shed 3 bases and J 5 bases; nucleotides not matched to a gene: 1. The CDR3 has 14 residues. Germline V gene data show CDR1 as SEHNR and CDR2 as FQNEAQ (reference sequence). The CDR3 here is CASSFGTGNEKLFF. CDR3 nucleotide sequence: TGTGCCAGCAGCTTTGGGACAGGGAATGAAAAACTGTTTTTT.

The CDR3 here is CAIGGASTDTQYF. The DNA for the CDR3 is TGTGCCATCGGGGGAGCTAGCACAGATACGCAGTATTTT. V gene TRBV10-3 combines with J gene TRBJ2-3; D might be TRBD1 or TRBD2, each matching 5 bases. CDR3 length: 13 residues. Germline assignment: CDR1 ENHRY and CDR2 SYGVKD. Deletions cut 8 bases from V and 0 bases from J, with 9 bases between.

This sequence joins TRBV7-9 and TRBJ2-2; D is ambiguous. The CDR3 is 13 residues long. CDR1 SEHNR and CDR2 FQNEAQ come from the germline V gene (reference sequence). V was clipped by 11 bases and J by 3 bases, with 13 bases between them. CDR3 sequence reads: CAGANADTGELFF. The CDR3 DNA reads TGTGCCGGCGCAAACGCGGACACCGGGGAGCTGTTTTTT.

CDR3 sequence reads: CASSLPTQGLAGETAYEQYF. For the CDR3, the DNA is TGCGCCAGCAGCCTCCCCACCCAAGGACTAGCGGGAGAGACGGCCTACGAGCAGTACTTC. This chain joins TRBV4-1 and TRBJ2-5; 13 bases align to TRBD2. Matching the DNA end better, TRBJ2-7 makes the J call doubtful. The CDR3 has 20 residues. The germline V gene encodes CDR1 MGHRA and CDR2 YSYEKL.

The V gene is TRBV19, the J gene TRBJ2-5; 13 nucleotides align to TRBD2. The CDR3 has 16 residues. From germline, CDR1 is LNHDA and CDR2 SQIVND (reference sequence). The trim removed 5 bases at V and 11 bases at J, leaving 14 bases unmatched. The CDR3 nucleotides read TGTGCCAGTAGTCCGCGGACTAGCGGGAGTGTAGGGGAGCAGTACTTC. It encodes CASSPRTSGSVGEQYF. The full variable domain, its missing parts supplied by reference TRBV19 and TRBJ2-5, is DGGITQSPKYLFRKEGQNVTLSCEQNLNHDAMYWYRQDPGQGLRLIYYSQIVNDFQKGDIAEGYSVSREKKESFPLTVTSAQKNPTAFYLCASSPRTSGSVGEQYFGPGTRLLVL.